The clone carrying this T cell receptor beta chain was counted a single time. These data come from a study of blood T cell repertoires in COVID-19. The CDR3 has 16 amino acids. Trimming left V 2 bases short and J 7 bases short, with 18 bases between. Germline assignment: CDR1 SGHTA and CDR2 FQGNSA. The method was immunoSEQ multiplex PCR; TCRdb's version includes in-frame clones alone and lacks a portion of them. Of about 76,000 clones in the sample, roughly 87% were seen once. The sequence was obtained from a woman older than 75 with active or convalescent COVID-19. The chain employs TRBV7-2 and TRBJ2-4, with D perhaps matching TRBD2 (5 bases). Source material: peripheral blood. The CDR3 spells CASSLTPGGANNIQYF. The CDR3 coding sequence is TGTGCCAGCAGCTTAACCCCCGGAGGCGCTAATAACATTCAGTACTTC.